This T cell receptor (beta chain) is drawn from a study of T cells in Graves' hyperthyroidism and ophthalmopathy. Study-wide results and caveats: Model-based prediction identified ophthalmopathy a median 6.5 months prior to its onset.

This clonotype was seen ten or more times. Antigen: not known. Germline V gene data show CDR1 as LNHNV and CDR2 as YYDKDF (reference sequence). The CDR3 loop spans 15 amino acids. J lost 5 bases, V lost 4 bases, and 10 bases had no gene match. Clinical symptoms, serum thyroxine, TRAb, thyroid ultrasound and orbital computed tomography established diagnosis. Amplification of TCR beta CDR3 regions used RNA as the template. An initial round of RT-PCR targeting the TCR CDR3 relied on the HTBI primer set. In TCRdb, the multiplex PCR reads were re-called with MiXCR into one record per CDR3 protein. This table holds a few hundred thousand distinct CDR3 sequences, approximately 44% found once.

This clonotype was sampled from an adult woman with Graves' disease, either hyperthyroidism or ophthalmopathy (not recorded which). The sequenced sample was peripheral blood or thyroid tissue (not recorded which). The chain employs TRBV15 and TRBJ1-2; 7 bases map to TRBD1. CDR3 bases: TGTGCCACCAGCACCGCAGACAGGGCCGATTATGGCTACACCTTC. Translated, it gives CATSTADRADYGYTF.